This entry features one T cell receptor beta chain sequence. Its antigen is unknown. No quality values exist for individual bases; no much larger clone is one base distant. The data derive from a study of OX40 agonist ivuxolimab in advanced cancers. Study-level background: Ivuxolimab, which targeted the costimulatory receptor OX40 (CD134), was an agonistic, fully human IgG2 monoclonal antibody. Intravenous ivuxolimab was administered to patients every 2 weeks at six dose levels: 0.01, 0.1, 0.3, 1.5, 3 and 10 mg/kg. Of the approximately 50 dose-escalation patients, hepatocellular carcinoma was present in approximately 20, melanoma in roughly 15, renal cell carcinoma in 9 and head and neck cancer in 9. The dose-escalation cohort was about 86% male with a mean age of about 60 years, ranging from 23 to 79. Patients were allowed to have had prior anti-PD-1, anti-PD-L1 or anti-CTLA-4 therapy, and 40% of the dose-escalation patients had been treated with checkpoint inhibitors. Partial responses occurred in three dose-escalation patients, of whom one had hepatocellular carcinoma and two had cutaneous melanoma. Peripheral TCRbeta sequencing was intended to test whether TCR sequence diversity was altered and clonal T-cell expansion was caused by ivuxolimab. The monotherapy dose-escalation portion (N of about 50 patients) of the phase I ivuxolimab trial is reported in the paper. Broader findings and caveats from the paper: In the 0.1-3.0 mg/kg groups, partial responders were among the patients with the lowest normalized peripheral clonal expansion, particularly in CD8+ T cells. Low levels of normalized T-cell clonal expansion were also seen in some nonresponding patients. After ivuxolimab, expanded clones were on average more numerous among CD8+ T cells than among CD4+ T cells. The antigen specificity of the clonally expanded peripheral T cells was not determined. At doses of 0.1 to 3.0 mg/kg, clonal expansion of both CD4+ and CD8+ blood T cells was observed from baseline to week 6.

For sequencing of the TCRbeta CDR3 region, genomic DNA was extracted from the sorted cells. TCRbeta CDR3 regions were sequenced using the immunoSEQ Assay. The source is immuneACCESS, and TCRdb retained only in-frame sequences with V and J called. Part of the clones is not carried over; for the studies checked, unresolved V genes explain less than half of this, and the remainder is unexplained. A total of fewer than 65,000 clones appear in this sample, approximately 80% of them only once. The ten largest clones take up 3.5% to 4.5% of the sample. Based on the germline V gene, the CDR1 and CDR2 sequences are MGHRA and YSYEKL. The CDR3 runs 19 amino acids, cysteine and phenylalanine included. Left in the record is the CDR3 DNA by itself, 57 bases read in frame from the first base. For this chain, trimming is 2 bases at the V end and 4 bases at the J end, and the number of junction bases without a gene match is 13.

Patients with a history of autoimmune disease or receiving systemic immunosuppression were excluded from the trial. Peripheral blood for TCR sequencing was collected from all dose cohorts at baseline, on cycle 4 day 1, and on cycle 7 day 1. Samples were obtained from an open-label, multicenter, first-in-human phase I dose-escalation trial of ivuxolimab. Adults with locally advanced or metastatic melanoma, renal cell, hepatocellular, or head and neck squamous cell carcinoma were enrolled in the trial. Before TCR sequencing, CD4+ T cells and CD8+ T cells were sorted from peripheral blood as separate populations.

The receptor was derived from an adult with an advanced solid tumor such as melanoma, head and neck, liver or kidney cancer. The chain employs TRBV4-1 and TRBJ2-2, with TRBD2 matching 10 junction bases. The sample in question was CD4+ or CD8+ T cells sorted from blood, obtained in a trial of the OX40 agonist ivuxolimab. The bases read TGCGCCAGCAGCCAACCTTCTTTACGGACTAGCGGTAGCACCGGGGAGCTGTTTTTT. It codes for CASSQPSLRTSGSTGELFF.